The text below deals with one T cell receptor (beta chain). This clonotype was counted ten times or more. What antigen it recognizes has not been identified. Per-base qualities were not stored, and no clone one base away is much larger. Library construction relied on UMI-ligation and nested PCR. An equimolar mix of two oligonucleotides covering both TRBC1 and TRBC2 was used as the beta constant-region primer. T4 RNA ligase 1 ligated a single-stranded oligonucleotide carrying the SP2 primer and a 12-nucleotide UMI to the cDNA 3' end. Four rounds of PCR were used to amplify ligated cDNA, with nested alpha and beta constant-region primers being used together with the SP2 primer. Incubation of the ligation reaction lasted about 19-24 hours at 16 degrees C. PCR2 was usually performed as a SYBR Green qPCR and halted at a preset threshold so that over-amplification would not occur. Agencourt AMPure XP magnetic beads were used for all purifications after the first. Libraries were quantified by Qubit and checked on a TapeStation, with a main peak expected near 650 bp. Pooled libraries were sequenced on an Illumina MiSeq using v2 2x251 paired-end kits, and typically about 0.9-2 million reads were obtained per sample. Each sample's library went into the pool at roughly 4.4 nM, and about 5-8% PhiX was added to help with cluster recognition. As for the authors' bioinformatics: V and J genes were assigned to Demultiplexor-processed FASTQ reads by Decombinator through tag matching, with a single base-pair mismatch being allowed. By using UMIs, Collapsinator corrected both sequencing errors and the frequency errors caused by PCR heterogeneity. TCRs were translated and CDR3s were extracted from the conserved cysteine to the FGXG phenylalanine by CDR3Translator, with non-productive sequences being flagged. Gini, Shannon entropy and inverse Simpson indices were calculated on repertoires that had been subsampled to equal numbers of UMI-defined TCRs. Within the linear range, a power law was fitted to clonotype abundance distributions using maximum likelihood. Similar UMI counts, unique TCR numbers and clonal distributions were obtained with the pipeline and with MIGEC on one naive CD8 sample. A set of several thousand CMV-associated CDR3 sequences, compiled from VDJdb and a published dataset, was used to search the repertoires. TCRdb reran the public reads through fastp at Q25 and MiXCR, keeping productive beta chains. Each CDR3 protein appears once, grouped with its most common genes and DNA. The V and J calls follow TCRdb's processing rather than the paper's. The sample table records fewer than 5,000 distinct CDR3 sequences; 7.2% of these occur just once. 83% of the sample rests with the top ten.

The record originates from a study of naive and memory T cell subsets (dated by TCRdb to the late 2010s). As for the study more broadly: An open-source, UMI-based TCR alpha and beta sequencing pipeline was applied to sorted naive and memory peripheral blood T cell subsets. RNA was DNase-treated and reverse transcribed with TCR constant-region primers, mostly using SuperScript III. IgG serology results and the functional CMV T cell responses were in complete agreement. Overall study outcomes, separate from this receptor: The repertoire findings for the naive and memory subsets could not be validated against a ground truth, as none was available. Once error correction was done, more than 95% of naive TCR sequences showed up just once, which made the naive abundance distributions much steeper than those of the memory subsets. Clonotypes were defined as single alpha or beta chain sequences, not paired alpha/beta receptors. RNA-based TCR counts may be affected by expression changes linked to T cell activation and differentiation. TCR abundance followed a power law whose exponent differed between naive and memory subsets but was consistent across the three individuals. In both CD4 and CD8 cells, a rise in Gini index and a fall in Shannon and inverse Simpson diversity were observed from naive through CM, EM and EMRA.

TCR alpha and beta chain libraries were amplified separately from the second PCR step onward. Donor CMV status was determined by IFNgamma production from CD4+ T cells after overnight stimulation of fresh PBMCs with CMV viral lysate. CD4 T cells were positively selected using Miltenyi beads, after which CD8 T cells were positively selected from the CD4-negative fraction. Cells were stained for CD3, CD4, CD8, CD45RA, CD27 and a live/dead dye and were sorted on a BD Aria II into four subsets based on CD45RA and CD27. Effector memory cells were sorted as CD45RA-CD27-, whereas EMRA cells were sorted as CD45RA+CD27-. Blood was obtained from a few healthy volunteers, and the blood from each volunteer was fractionated into CD4 and CD8 T cells and subsequently into four differentiation subsets. Roughly 0.13 L of peripheral blood was collected from each donor, and PBMC were isolated by Ficoll-Paque PLUS density-gradient centrifugation. After sorting, cells were lysed in RLT buffer, RNA was extracted using a Qiagen RNeasy kit, and the extracted RNA was stored at -80 degrees C.

Between the V and J ends, shortened by 6 bases and 0 bases respectively, the junction contains 15 bases. The CDR3 covers 16 residues, taking in both the cysteine and the phenylalanine. The retained sequence is limited to the CDR3, 48 bases, with the frame set at the first base. The germline V gene sets CDR1 to ENHRY and CDR2 to SYGVKD. Sequenced material: CD4+ TEMRA cells from blood. What this sample's cell subset or site label stands for: effector memory re-expressing CD45RA, CD45RA+ CD27-. The source of this sequence is a human donor in good health. In this chain, TRBV10-3 is recombined with TRBJ1-3, and possibly TRBD1, on 5 matching bases. The CDR3 here reads CAIRGDSRPSGNTIYF. The DNA sequence is given as TGTGCCATCAGGGGCGACAGCCGACCCTCTGGAAACACCATATATTTT.